This TCR beta chain was captured in a study of blood T cell repertoires in COVID-19. TCRdb keeps only in-frame clones here, not all; method: immunoSEQ multiplex PCR. The sample contains under 300,000 clones, roughly 90% of which appear only once. Germline values: CDR1 PRHDT, CDR2 FYEKMQ (reference sequence). CDR3 length equals 14 residues. J lost 3 bases, V lost 5 bases, and 6 bases had no gene match. This chain links TRBV13 with TRBJ2-7, with 8 bases lining up with TRBD2. The receptor was isolated from a woman in her sixties or seventies who had recovered from COVID-19. The sequencing input was PBMCs or T cells enriched from blood (not recorded which). The CDR3 loop reads CASSEGLAGYEQYF. Written as DNA, the CDR3 is TGTGCCAGCAGCGAAGGTCTAGCGGGCTACGAGCAGTACTTC.